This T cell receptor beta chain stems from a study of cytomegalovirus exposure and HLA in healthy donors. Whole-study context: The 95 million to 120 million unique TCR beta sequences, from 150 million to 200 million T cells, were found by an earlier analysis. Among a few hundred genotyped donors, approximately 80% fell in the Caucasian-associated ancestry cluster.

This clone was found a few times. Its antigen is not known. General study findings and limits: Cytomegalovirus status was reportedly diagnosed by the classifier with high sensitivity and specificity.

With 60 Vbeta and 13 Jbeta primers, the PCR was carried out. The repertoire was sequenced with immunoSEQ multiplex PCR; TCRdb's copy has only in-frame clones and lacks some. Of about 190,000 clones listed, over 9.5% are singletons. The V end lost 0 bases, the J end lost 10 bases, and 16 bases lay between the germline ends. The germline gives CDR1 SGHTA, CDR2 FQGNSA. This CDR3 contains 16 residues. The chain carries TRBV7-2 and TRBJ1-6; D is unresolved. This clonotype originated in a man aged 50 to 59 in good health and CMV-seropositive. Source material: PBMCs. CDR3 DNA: TGTGCCAGCAGCTTAGCGCGAACGGCTCGAGGGTCACCCCTCCACTTT. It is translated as CASSLARTARGSPLHF. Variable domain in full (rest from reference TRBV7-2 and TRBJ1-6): GAGVSQSPSNKVTEKGKDVELRCDPISGHTALYWYRQSLGQGLEFLIYFQGNSAPDKSGLPSDRFSAERTGGSVSTLTIQRTQQEDSAVYLCASSLARTARGSPLHFGNGTRLTVT.